The rows below give T cell receptor beta chains drawn from one sample of a study of shared clonotypes between healthy human individuals. The table came from immunoSEQ multiplex PCR; TCRdb's copy has only in-frame clones and leaves some out. Of more than 550,000 clones in the sample, about nine tenths are singletons; the top ten hold 34%. The sample consisted of memory CD8+ T cells from PBMCs. Receptors were obtained from a man aged 18 to 30 in good health. Some clones in this sample may be carry-over from other donors' samples. CDR3s include the opening cysteine and the closing phenylalanine or tryptophan. A D gene is named only where the DNA matches it firmly. Some rows mark clone size as missing; the rest say once, few, many or name a class of expanded clone.

V gene: TRBV2
D gene: -
J gene: TRBJ1-6
clone size: -
CDR3 protein: CASTPTSSYNSPLHF
CDR3 DNA: TGTGCCAGCACCCCGACCAGCTCCTATAATTCACCCCTCCACTTT

V gene: TRBV27
D gene: TRBD1
J gene: TRBJ2-2
clone size: -
CDR3 protein: CASSPKQGTGELFF
CDR3 DNA: TGTGCCAGCAGTCCAAAACAGGGGACCGGGGAGCTGTTTTTT

V gene: TRBV4-1
D gene: -
J gene: TRBJ2-7
clone size: -
CDR3 protein: CASSQGPSSSYEQYF
CDR3 DNA: TGCGCCAGCAGCCAAGGCCCCTCTAGCAGCTACGAGCAGTACTTC

V gene: TRBV12-2
D gene: -
J gene: TRBJ2-7
clone size: -
CDR3 protein: CASRPRLAGDDEQYF
CDR3 DNA: TGTGCAAGTCGCCCAAGACTAGCGGGAGACGACGAGCAGTACTTC

V gene: TRBV4-3
D gene: -
J gene: TRBJ2-7
clone size: -
CDR3 protein: CASSQDRDHSYEQYF
CDR3 DNA: TGCGCCAGCAGCCAGGACCGGGACCACTCCTACGAGCAGTACTTC

V gene: TRBV4-2
D gene: -
J gene: TRBJ2-3
clone size: -
CDR3 protein: CASSPGESSTDTQYF
CDR3 DNA: TGTGCCAGCAGCCCAGGGGAATCTAGCACAGATACGCAGTATTTT

V gene: TRBV7-9
D gene: -
J gene: TRBJ2-6
clone size: -
CDR3 protein: CASSLALIGLGSGANVLTF
CDR3 DNA: TGTGCCAGCAGCTTAGCGCTAATTGGACTGGGCTCTGGGGCCAACGTCCTGACTTTC

V gene: TRBV29-1
D gene: TRBD1
J gene: TRBJ2-7
clone size: once
CDR3 protein: CSAAGTGGYEQYF
CDR3 DNA: TGCAGCGCCGCCGGGACAGGGGGTTACGAGCAGTACTTC

V gene: TRBV29-1
D gene: -
J gene: TRBJ2-7
clone size: -
CDR3 protein: CSVVDTLYEQYF
CDR3 DNA: TGCAGCGTTGTTGACACTCTCTACGAGCAGTACTTC

V gene: TRBV7-9
D gene: TRBD2
J gene: TRBJ2-7
clone size: -
CDR3 protein: CASSARTSGSSYEQYF
CDR3 DNA: TGTGCCAGCAGCGCCAGGACTAGCGGGTCTTCCTACGAGCAGTACTTC

V gene: TRBV5-8
D gene: -
J gene: TRBJ2-7
clone size: -
CDR3 protein: CASSPRDLSYEQYF
CDR3 DNA: TGTGCCAGCAGCCCCCGGGACCTCTCCTACGAGCAGTACTTC

V gene: TRBV19
D gene: -
J gene: TRBJ1-1
clone size: -
CDR3 protein: CASRPGRVTEAFF
CDR3 DNA: TGTGCCAGTAGACCAGGGAGAGTGACTGAAGCTTTCTTT

V gene: TRBV27
D gene: TRBD1
J gene: TRBJ2-7
clone size: -
CDR3 protein: CASSHYLRPGQATYEQYF
CDR3 DNA: TGTGCCAGCAGTCACTACCTTCGTCCGGGACAGGCAACCTACGAGCAGTACTTC

V gene: TRBV27
D gene: TRBD1
J gene: TRBJ2-7
clone size: -
CDR3 protein: CASSLLTGTGYSYEQYF
CDR3 DNA: TGTGCCAGCAGTTTACTGACCGGGACAGGGTACTCCTACGAGCAGTACTTC

V gene: TRBV5-4
D gene: TRBD2
J gene: TRBJ2-2
clone size: -
CDR3 protein: CASSLRLAGVDGELFF
CDR3 DNA: TGTGCCAGCAGCTTGCGGCTAGCGGGAGTAGACGGGGAGCTGTTTTTT

V gene: TRBV5-6
D gene: TRBD1
J gene: TRBJ2-5
clone size: -
CDR3 protein: CAGGQGGETQYF
CDR3 DNA: TGTGCCGGGGGACAGGGAGGCGAGACCCAGTACTTC

V gene: TRBV5-6
D gene: -
J gene: TRBJ2-1
clone size: -
CDR3 protein: CASSLDGGTSNEQFF
CDR3 DNA: TGTGCCAGCAGCTTGGACGGCGGGACGAGTAATGAGCAGTTCTTC

V gene: TRBV9
D gene: -
J gene: TRBJ1-4
clone size: -
CDR3 protein: CASSPRTARNEKLFF
CDR3 DNA: TGTGCCAGCAGCCCCAGGACAGCGAGAAATGAAAAACTGTTTTTT

V gene: TRBV7-9
D gene: -
J gene: TRBJ2-2
clone size: -
CDR3 protein: CASSTNRAGELFF
CDR3 DNA: TGTGCCAGCAGCACCAATCGCGCCGGGGAGCTGTTTTTT

V gene: TRBV27
D gene: TRBD1
J gene: TRBJ1-2
clone size: -
CDR3 protein: CASSSRDSNYGYTF
CDR3 DNA: TGTGCCAGCAGTTCTCGGGACAGTAACTATGGCTACACCTTC

V gene: TRBV11-2
D gene: -
J gene: TRBJ2-7
clone size: -
CDR3 protein: CASSLMPTSYEQYF
CDR3 DNA: TGTGCCAGCAGCTTAATGCCAACCTCCTACGAGCAGTACTTC

V gene: TRBV19
D gene: -
J gene: TRBJ2-1
clone size: once
CDR3 protein: CASSIQGRGYNEQFF
CDR3 DNA: TGTGCCAGTAGTATTCAGGGTAGAGGGTACAATGAGCAGTTCTTC

V gene: TRBV28
D gene: -
J gene: TRBJ2-1
clone size: -
CDR3 protein: CASSLDRSGEQFF
CDR3 DNA: TGTGCCAGCAGTTTAGACCGAAGCGGTGAGCAGTTCTTC

V gene: TRBV11-2
D gene: -
J gene: TRBJ2-6
clone size: -
CDR3 protein: CASSITGLAGANVLTF
CDR3 DNA: TGTGCCAGCAGCATTACAGGGTTGGCTGGGGCCAACGTCCTGACTTTC

V gene: TRBV7-2
D gene: -
J gene: TRBJ1-5
clone size: -
CDR3 protein: CASSLVGQPQHF
CDR3 DNA: TGTGCCAGCAGCTTAGTGGGTCAGCCCCAGCATTTT

V gene: TRBV19
D gene: -
J gene: TRBJ2-2
clone size: -
CDR3 protein: CASSIMKTNTGELFF
CDR3 DNA: TGTGCCAGTAGTATTATGAAAACCAACACCGGGGAGCTGTTTTTT

V gene: TRBV29-1
D gene: -
J gene: TRBJ2-7
clone size: few
CDR3 protein: CSVEGGAGPSEQYF
CDR3 DNA: TGCAGCGTTGAAGGGGGGGCAGGGCCTAGCGAGCAGTACTTC

V gene: TRBV28
D gene: TRBD2
J gene: TRBJ2-1
clone size: -
CDR3 protein: CASSFTLAGHNEQFF
CDR3 DNA: TGTGCCAGCAGTTTTACCCTAGCGGGCCACAATGAGCAGTTCTTC

V gene: TRBV19
D gene: TRBD1
J gene: TRBJ1-2
clone size: -
CDR3 protein: CASSGKQGGNYGYTF
CDR3 DNA: TGTGCCAGTAGTGGAAAACAGGGGGGCAACTATGGCTACACCTTC

V gene: TRBV15
D gene: -
J gene: TRBJ2-1
clone size: -
CDR3 protein: CATSGRKLYNEQFF
CDR3 DNA: TGTGCCACCTCCGGCAGGAAACTTTACAATGAGCAGTTCTTC

V gene: TRBV11-2
D gene: TRBD2
J gene: TRBJ2-2
clone size: -
CDR3 protein: CASSPGLAGVLTGELFF
CDR3 DNA: TGTGCCAGCAGCCCGGGACTAGCGGGAGTCTTGACCGGGGAGCTGTTTTTT

V gene: TRBV7-8
D gene: -
J gene: TRBJ2-5
clone size: -
CDR3 protein: CASSLVFGVETQYF
CDR3 DNA: TGTGCCAGCAGCTTAGTTTTCGGGGTAGAGACCCAGTACTTC